Shown below are 28 T cell receptor beta chains from a single sample sequenced in a study of blood T cell repertoires in COVID-19. Here immunoSEQ multiplex PCR was the method, and the copy in TCRdb shows in-frame clones only, minus some. The sample includes 200,000 to 250,000 clones, roughly 88% of them seen just once. Specimen: PBMCs or T cells enriched from blood (not recorded which). Every receptor here comes from a woman aged 25 to 39 who had been exposed to COVID-19.

The chain carries TRBV6-1 and TRBJ1-5; D not resolved. The CDR3 totals 15 residues. V was clipped by 1 base and J by 1 base, with 8 bases between them. Per the germline V gene, CDR1 is MNHNS and CDR2 is SASEGT. CDR3 in amino acids: CASSEVRGSNQPQHF. The CDR3 DNA reads as TGTGCCAGCAGTGAAGTGCGAGGGAGCAATCAGCCCCAGCATTTT.

The chain is built from TRBV2 and TRBJ2-2; TRBD1 aligns across 9 bases. CDR3 size: 15 residues. Germline assignment: CDR1 SNHLY and CDR2 FYNNEI. With 4 bases clipped from V and 4 bases from J, the junction kept 4 bases outside the gene matches. The CDR3 DNA sequence: TGTGCCAGCAGTGGTGGGACAGGGAGCACCGGGGAGCTGTTTTTT. It translates to CASSGGTGSTGELFF.

The chain is built from TRBV6-5 and TRBJ1-1; D is ambiguous. The V and J ends lost 8 bases and 1 base respectively, with 11 bases between them. Germline assignment: CDR1 MNHEY and CDR2 SVGAGI. The CDR3 has 13 residues. The CDR3 is CASSSTPNTEAFF. The CDR3 coding sequence is TGTGCCAGCTCCTCAACTCCGAACACTGAAGCTTTCTTT.

This chain joins TRBV2 and TRBJ1-1; D might be TRBD1 (6 bases). Germline V lookup: CDR1 SNHLY, CDR2 FYNNEI. The CDR3 runs to 12 residues. Trimming stripped 11 bases from V and 4 bases from J, with 14 bases between. The CDR3 protein is CAANRESTEAFF. For the CDR3, the DNA is TGTGCCGCCAACAGGGAATCCACTGAAGCTTTCTTT.

The rearrangement joins TRBV5-4 to TRBJ2-3; 8 nucleotides align to TRBD1. This CDR3 comprises 15 residues. J was trimmed by 2 bases and V by 3 bases; bases with no gene match: 5. Per the germline V gene, CDR1 is SGHNT and CDR2 is YYREEE (reference sequence). Here the CDR3 DNA reads TGTGCCAGCAGCTACCGGGACAGGCCCACAGATACGCAGTATTTT. This gives the protein CASSYRDRPTDTQYF.

The rearrangement uses TRBV5-1 and TRBJ2-3; TRBD2 might be the D (7 bases). CDR1 SGHRS and CDR2 YFSETQ come from the germline V gene. The V gene lost 4 bases and the J gene lost 2 bases, with 11 bases spanning the gap. The CDR3 runs to 14 residues. The CDR3 spells CASSGGAPTDTQYF. CDR3 DNA: TGCGCCAGCAGCGGGGGGGCCCCCACAGATACGCAGTATTTT.

This clone was counted only a few times. This sequence joins TRBV9 and TRBJ2-1; TRBD2 is a possible D gene (5 bases). CDR1 is SGDLS, CDR2 YYNGEE, per germline. Deletions cut 2 bases from V and 3 bases from J, with 12 bases between. This CDR3 is built from 15 residues. CDR3 in DNA: TGTGCCAGCAGCGTTACTTGGCGGGTCTACAATGAGCAGTTCTTC. Residues: CASSVTWRVYNEQFF.

This clone was observed a few times. The J gene is TRBJ1-5, the V gene TRBV27; 8 bases line up with TRBD1. Germline assignment: CDR1 MNHEY and CDR2 SMNVEV (reference sequence). J gave up 4 bases and V 6 bases, and 11 bases lay outside the gene matches. There are 16 residues in the CDR3. In DNA, the CDR3 is TGTGCCAGCAGGCCGCGACAGGGGCTAAAGAATCAGCCCCAGCATTTT. It codes for CASRPRQGLKNQPQHF.

The rearrangement uses TRBV7-8 and TRBJ2-7, with TRBD2 matching over 7 bases. V dropped 3 bases and J dropped 6; count of bases not matched to a gene: 14. The CDR3 spans 16 residues. Germline V gives CDR1 SGHVS, CDR2 FQNEAQ. DNA of the CDR3: TGTGCCAGCAGCTTTAAGGCCCAGGGATGGGGGGGCGAGCAGTACTTC. It is translated as CASSFKAQGWGGEQYF. Full variable domain (outside the CDR3, taken from reference TRBV7-8 and TRBJ2-7): GAGVSQSPRYKVAKRGQDVALRCDPISGHVSLFWYQQALGQGPEFLTYFQNEAQLDKSGLPSDRFFAERPEGSVSTLKIQRTQQEDSAVYLCASSFKAQGWGGEQYFGPGTRLTVT.

This clone was seen a single time. The rearrangement links TRBV30 to TRBJ2-6; D ambiguous. Germline lookup yields CDR1 GTSNPN and CDR2 SVGIG (reference sequence). Deletions cut 2 bases from V and 9 bases from J, with 5 bases between. The CDR3 is made up of 11 amino acids. The CDR3 DNA reads as TGTGCCTGGAGTTCCAGCAACGTCCTGACTTTC. Protein: CAWSSSNVLTF.

The rearrangement links TRBV5-4 to TRBJ2-2; 9 bases line up with TRBD2. This CDR3 has 19 amino acids. Trimming removed 4 bases from V and 2 bases from J; junction bases left unmatched: 15. Germline CDR1 is SGHNT and CDR2 is YYREEE (reference sequence). CDR3 sequence reads: CASSQAYRGGRGNTGELFF. The CDR3 coding sequence is TGTGCCAGCAGCCAGGCCTACAGGGGCGGGAGGGGAAACACCGGGGAGCTGTTTTTT. Full variable domain (outside the CDR3, taken from reference TRBV5-4 and TRBJ2-2): ETGVTQSPTHLIKTRGQQVTLRCSSQSGHNTVSWYQQALGQGPQFIFQYYREEENGRGNFPPRFSGLQFPNYSSELNVNALELDDSALYLCASSQAYRGGRGNTGELFFGEGSRLTVL.

V and J are TRBV3-1 (or the pseudogene TRBV3-2) and TRBJ1-2; D is ambiguous. V lost 5 bases and J 10 bases, leaving 11 bases between the germline ends. The V gene's germline CDR1 is LGHDT and CDR2 YNNKEL (reference sequence). There are 11 residues in the CDR3. In DNA, the CDR3 is TGTGCCAGCAGCTCCCCGGGAGCCTACACCTTC. Its protein product is CASSSPGAYTF.

The chain couples TRBV30 to TRBJ2-7; D possibly corresponds to TRBD1 (6 bases). Trimming pared 1 base from V and 9 bases from J, leaving 16 bases between. The germline CDR1 and CDR2 sequences are GTSNPN and SVGIG (reference sequence). The CDR3 is 13 residues long. The CDR3 coding sequence is TGTGCCTGGAGTGACGCCAGGGGTGGAGCGCAGTACTTC. Its translation is CAWSDARGGAQYF. The full variable domain, in which reference TRBV30 and TRBJ2-7 provide the parts outside the CDR3, is SQTIHQWPATLVQPVGSPLSLECTVEGTSNPNLYWYRQAAGRGLQLLFYSVGIGQISSEVPQNLSASRPQDRQFILSSKKLLLSDSGFYLCAWSDARGGAQYFGPGTRLTVT.

This chain connects TRBV19 to TRBJ2-1; D uncertain. V was pared by 5 bases and J by 7 bases, with 12 bases between. This CDR3 is 13 amino acids long. Germline-derived CDR1 and CDR2 are LNHDA and SQIVND (reference sequence). CDR3 region: CASSFQILNEQFF. The CDR3 DNA reads TGTGCCAGTAGTTTCCAGATATTAAATGAGCAGTTCTTC.

This chain connects TRBV18 to TRBJ2-1; the D gene is possibly TRBD2 (6 bases). Trimming stripped 3 bases from V and 2 bases from J, with 11 bases between. The CDR3 extends over 15 amino acids. Germline values: CDR1 KGHSH, CDR2 LQKENI. DNA of the CDR3: TGTGCCAGCTCACCCTTAGCGGAAGCCTACAATGAGCAGTTCTTC. Translating it yields CASSPLAEAYNEQFF. Combining the CDR3 with reference TRBV18 and TRBJ2-1 gives the whole variable domain NAGVMQNPRHLVRRRGQEARLRCSPMKGHSHVYWYRQLPEEGLKFMVYLQKENIIDESGMPKERFSAEFPKEGPSILRIQQVVRGDSAAYFCASSPLAEAYNEQFFGPGTRLTVL.

V usage is TRBV12-3 or TRBV12-4 and J usage is TRBJ2-7; D is possibly TRBD1 (6 bases). V lost 6 bases and J lost 2, with 8 bases in between. The CDR3 loop spans 12 amino acids. The CDR3 coding sequence is TGTGCCAGCAGGGACAGAGCCTACGAGCAGTACTTC. It translates to CASRDRAYEQYF.

The chain carries TRBV4-2 and TRBJ2-5; 14 nucleotides line up with TRBD2. CDR3 length equals 17 residues. Germline values: CDR1 LGHNA, CDR2 YNFKEQ. J lost 5 bases, V lost 3 bases, and 8 bases had no gene match. CDR3 loop: CASSHGGTSGSGETQYF. CDR3 DNA sequence: TGTGCCAGCAGCCATGGAGGGACTAGCGGGAGTGGGGAGACCCAGTACTTC.

The chain employs TRBV10-3 and TRBJ2-1, with 7 bases lining up with TRBD2. The germline CDR1 and CDR2 sequences are ENHRY and SYGVKD. V was clipped by 4 bases and J by 4 bases; unmatched bases: 10. The CDR3 contains 16 residues. The chain's CDR3 is CAISGGGGSRYNEQFF. The DNA of the CDR3 is TGTGCCATCAGTGGAGGTGGCGGGAGTAGATACAATGAGCAGTTCTTC.

The rearrangement links TRBV11-2 to TRBJ1-3, with D possibly TRBD1 on 5 matching bases. The CDR3 covers 14 residues. Trimming took off 1 base at V and 7 bases at J, with 11 bases between the two ends. CDR1 is SGHAT, CDR2 FQNNGV, per germline. The CDR3 region has the DNA TGTGCCAGCAGCTTAGTGGCAGGGAGGAACACCATATATTTT. Its translation is CASSLVAGRNTIYF.

This chain links TRBV5-4 with TRBJ2-5; a weak D match, TRBD2 (5 bases). V lost 2 bases, J lost 2 bases, and 10 bases lay in between. The CDR3 is made up of 14 amino acids. The V gene's germline CDR1 is SGHNT and CDR2 YYREEE (reference sequence). The CDR3 DNA reads as TGTGCCAGCAGCTTTGGGCCGGGACAAGAGACCCAGTACTTC. It yields the protein CASSFGPGQETQYF.

The genes are TRBV5-1 and TRBJ2-7, with a weak D call TRBD2 (7 bases). The CDR3 covers 15 residues. The V gene lost 0 bases and the J gene lost 2 bases, with 12 bases spanning the gap. Germline V lookup: CDR1 SGHRS, CDR2 YFSETQ. The CDR3 sequence is CASSLVVGGAYEQYF. Here the CDR3 DNA reads TGCGCCAGCAGCTTGGTGGTAGGGGGGGCCTACGAGCAGTACTTC.

The rearrangement uses TRBV7-3 and TRBJ2-7; D is possibly TRBD2 (5 bases). Trimming removed 2 bases from V and 4 bases from J, with 9 bases in between. This CDR3 is built from 13 residues. Germline V gene sequence: CDR1 SGHTA, CDR2 FQGTGA. CDR3 coding DNA: TGTGCCAGCAGCTTACTAGCAGGTTACGAGCAGTACTTC. Amino acid sequence: CASSLLAGYEQYF. Variable domain in full (rest from reference TRBV7-3 and TRBJ2-7): GAGVSQTPSNKVTEKGKYVELRCDPISGHTALYWYRQSLGQGPEFLIYFQGTGAADDSGLPNDRFFAVRPEGSVSTLKIQRTERGDSAVYLCASSLLAGYEQYFGPGTRLTVT.

This rearrangement joins TRBV25-1 to TRBJ1-4, with D maybe TRBD1 (6 bases). Trimming stripped 1 base from V and 7 bases from J, with 16 bases between. This CDR3 is 16 amino acids long. Germline V gene lookup returns CDR1 MGHDK and CDR2 SYGVNS. CDR3 loop: CASSEFTGTGGEKLFF. CDR3 nucleotide sequence: TGTGCCAGCAGTGAATTCACAGGGACGGGGGGTGAAAAACTGTTTTTT.

The chain couples TRBV29-1 to TRBJ2-1, with D possibly being TRBD2 (5 bases). The CDR3 length is 13 residues. In germline, CDR1 is SQVTM, CDR2 ANQGSEA. Trimming left V 8 bases short and J 1 base short, with 12 bases between. The CDR3 spells CSCFLASYNEQFF. For the CDR3, the DNA is TGCAGCTGTTTTTTAGCGTCCTACAATGAGCAGTTCTTC.

The gene calls are TRBV19 and TRBJ1-2; D is uncertain. Trimming stripped 1 base from V and 2 bases from J, with 11 bases between. Germline lookup yields CDR1 LNHDA and CDR2 SQIVND (reference sequence). The CDR3 runs to 15 residues. In DNA form, the CDR3 reads TGTGCCAGTAGTATAGGCGGCGGGGAAAACTATGGCTACACCTTC. This encodes CASSIGGGENYGYTF.

The chain employs TRBV24-1 and TRBJ1-5, with a weak D call TRBD1 (5 bases). Trimming pared 3 bases from V and 7 bases from J, leaving 12 bases between. CDR1 is KGHDR and CDR2 is SFDVKD in the germline V gene. The CDR3 runs to 14 residues. The CDR3 loop is CATSDPGLGQPQHF. The CDR3 nucleotides read TGTGCCACCAGTGATCCAGGGTTGGGGCAGCCCCAGCATTTT.

This clone was found a few times. The chain uses TRBV7-8 and TRBJ2-5; a possible D gene is TRBD1 (6 bases). Trimming left V 6 bases short and J 1 base short, with 18 bases between. The germline V gene encodes CDR1 SGHVS and CDR2 FQNEAQ. The CDR3 loop spans 16 amino acids. DNA for the CDR3: TGTGCCAGCAGAGCTCTCGGACAGAAAACCCAAGAGACCCAGTACTTC. This encodes CASRALGQKTQETQYF. The full variable domain, its missing parts supplied by reference TRBV7-8 and TRBJ2-5, is GAGVSQSPRYKVAKRGQDVALRCDPISGHVSLFWYQQALGQGPEFLTYFQNEAQLDKSGLPSDRFFAERPEGSVSTLKIQRTQQEDSAVYLCASRALGQKTQETQYFGPGTRLLVL.

This rearrangement joins TRBV19 to TRBJ2-2; TRBD1 matches 8 bases. The CDR3 has 14 residues. Per germline, CDR1 LNHDA and CDR2 SQIVND (reference sequence). V was clipped by 6 bases and J by 3 bases; unmatched bases: 3. The CDR3 nucleotides are TGTGCCAGTAGCCAGGGGGCTTACACCGGGGAGCTGTTTTTT. Encoded protein: CASSQGAYTGELFF. The full variable domain, completed using reference TRBV19 and TRBJ2-2, is DGGITQSPKYLFRKEGQNVTLSCEQNLNHDAMYWYRQDPGQGLRLIYYSQIVNDFQKGDIAEGYSVSREKKESFPLTVTSAQKNPTAFYLCASSQGAYTGELFFGEGSRLTVL.